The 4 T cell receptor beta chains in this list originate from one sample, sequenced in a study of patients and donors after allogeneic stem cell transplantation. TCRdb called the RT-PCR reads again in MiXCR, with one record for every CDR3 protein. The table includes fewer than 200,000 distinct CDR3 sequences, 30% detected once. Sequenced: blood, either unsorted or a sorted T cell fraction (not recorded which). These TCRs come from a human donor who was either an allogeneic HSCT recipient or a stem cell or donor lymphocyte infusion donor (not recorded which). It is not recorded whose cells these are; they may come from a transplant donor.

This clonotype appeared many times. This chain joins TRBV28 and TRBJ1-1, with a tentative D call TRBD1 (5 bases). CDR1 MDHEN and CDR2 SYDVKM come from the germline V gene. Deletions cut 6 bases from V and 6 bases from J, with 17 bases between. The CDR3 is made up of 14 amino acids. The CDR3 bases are TGTGCCAGCAGATTTCCCCACGAAGGGGCTGAAGCTTTCTTT. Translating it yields CASRFPHEGAEAFF.

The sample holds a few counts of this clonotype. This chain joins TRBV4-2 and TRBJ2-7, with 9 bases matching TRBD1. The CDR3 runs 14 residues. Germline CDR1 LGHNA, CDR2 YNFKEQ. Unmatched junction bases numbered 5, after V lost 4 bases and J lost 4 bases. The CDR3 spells CASSRKGQGYEQYF. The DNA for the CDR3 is TGTGCCAGCAGCCGAAAGGGACAGGGATACGAGCAGTACTTC.

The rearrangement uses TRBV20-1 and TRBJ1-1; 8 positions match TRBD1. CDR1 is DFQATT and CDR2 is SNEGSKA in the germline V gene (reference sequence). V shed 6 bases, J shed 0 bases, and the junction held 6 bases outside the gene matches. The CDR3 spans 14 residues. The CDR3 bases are TGCAGTGCCGGGACAGGAGGTATGAACACTGAAGCTTTCTTT. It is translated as CSAGTGGMNTEAFF.

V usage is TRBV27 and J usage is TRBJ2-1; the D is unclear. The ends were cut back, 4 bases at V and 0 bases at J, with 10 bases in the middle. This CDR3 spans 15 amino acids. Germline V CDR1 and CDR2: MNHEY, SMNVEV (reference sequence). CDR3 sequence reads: CASSSAVSSYNEQFF. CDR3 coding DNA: TGTGCCAGCAGTTCTGCGGTAAGCTCCTACAATGAGCAGTTCTTC.